These T cell receptor beta chains were read from a single sample in a study of blood T cell repertoires in COVID-19. Generated by immunoSEQ multiplex PCR, the TCRdb table keeps only in-frame clones and is missing some. The sample contains 65,000 to 95,000 clones, 78% of which appear only once. The sample consisted of peripheral blood. The receptors originated from a man in his sixties with COVID-19, enrolled during active disease. CDR3s include the opening cysteine and the closing phenylalanine or tryptophan. D genes are given only for firm matches. The size entry is marked missing in some rows and otherwise reads once, few, many or a size class.

>TRBJ2-3|many|TRBD2|TRBV3-1/TRBV3-2
TGTGCCAGCAGCCAAGCTTCCGGCGGGGGGTATAGCACAGATACGCAGTATTTT
CASSQASGGGYSTDTQYF
>TRBJ2-7|-|-|TRBV25-1
TGTGCCAGCACCCTGGGGCATGGCAAATACTTC
CASTLGHGKYF
>TRBJ2-5|-|TRBD2|TRBV5-1
TGCGCCAGCAGCACATTAGCGGGAGGGGAAGAGACCCAGTACTTC
CASSTLAGGEETQYF
>TRBJ2-4|-|-|TRBV6-1
TGTGCCAGCAGTGAAGGCGAGGTCTACCTTCTAGCCAAAAACATTCAGTACTTC
CASSEGEVYLLAKNIQYF
>TRBJ2-3|-|TRBD1|TRBV11-2
TGTGCCAGCAGCTGGCCCCGGGACAGTAGCACAGATACGCAGTATTTT
CASSWPRDSSTDTQYF
>TRBJ1-5|many|-|TRBV6-6
TGTGCCAGCAGTCTCGAGGGGGTGCAGCCCCAGCATTTT
CASSLEGVQPQHF
>TRBJ2-6|-|-|TRBV6-1
TGTGCCAGCAGTGCCGAGAGTCGGGCTGGGGCCAACGTCCTGACTTTC
CASSAESRAGANVLTF
>TRBJ2-5|-|TRBD2|TRBV19
TGTGCCAGTAGACTAGCGGGGCAGACCCAAGAGACCCAGTACTTC
CASRLAGQTQETQYF
>TRBJ1-2|-|TRBD1|TRBV6-2/TRBV6-3
TGTGCCAGCAGCCTCGGGACAGGGCACACCTTC
CASSLGTGHTF
>TRBJ2-5|-|-|TRBV5-1
TGCGCCAGCAGCTTGGGCCAGGGGCAAGAGACCCAGTACTTC
CASSLGQGQETQYF
>TRBJ1-3|-|-|TRBV19
TGTGCCAGTAGTATATCATGGGGCGGAAACACCATATATTTT
CASSISWGGNTIYF
>TRBJ2-1|-|TRBD2|TRBV27
TGTGCCAGCAACCGGAGGACTAGCGGTACAGGGAATGAGCAGTTCTTC
CASNRRTSGTGNEQFF
>TRBJ1-5|-|-|TRBV6-5
TGTGCCAGCCAAACAGGGAGCAATCAGCCCCAGCATTTT
CASQTGSNQPQHF
>TRBJ2-7|-|-|TRBV11-2
TGTGCCAGCAGCTTAGTGCAGGGTAAAGGAGAGCAGTACTTC
CASSLVQGKGEQYF
>TRBJ2-6|-|-|TRBV10-3
TGTGCCATCAGTGAGTCGCCAGGGGCCGACACTGGGGCCAACGTCCTGACTTTC
CAISESPGADTGANVLTF
>TRBJ2-1|-|-|TRBV18
TGTGCCAGCTCACCGCTCTCGTTAGACAATGAGCAGTTCTTC
CASSPLSLDNEQFF
>TRBJ1-2|few|-|TRBV6-6
TGTGCCAGCAGTTCACAGGGAATGGTTGGCTACACCTTC
CASSSQGMVGYTF
>TRBJ1-5|-|TRBD1|TRBV5-5
TGTGCCAGCAGCGGGACAGGGGGGGGTCAGCCCCAGCATTTT
CASSGTGGGQPQHF